Presented here are 4 T cell receptor beta chains from one specimen sequenced in a study of shared clonotypes between healthy human individuals. Positive CCR7 selection of CD45RO-negative cells yielded the naive CD8 cells, and terminally differentiated effector memory CD45RA+ cells were excluded. Some clones are missing from TCRdb's copy, which holds only in-frame ones; the method was immunoSEQ multiplex PCR. The sample contains about 580,000 clones, 95% to 98% of which appear only once. Specimen: naive CD8+ T cells sorted from blood. These receptors originate from a young man in good health.

This clone was recorded only once. This chain uses TRBV7-8 with TRBJ2-7; D ambiguous. V lost 1 base and J lost 2, with 21 bases in between. This CDR3 region has 18 residues. From germline, CDR1 is SGHVS and CDR2 FQNEAQ. The CDR3 DNA is TGTGCCAGCAGCTTAGTTGGGTCCACTACATATAACCCCTACGAGCAGTACTTC. Translation gives CASSLVGSTTYNPYEQYF.

This chain links TRBV9 with TRBJ1-2; no definite D call. Looked up from germline, CDR1 is SGDLS and CDR2 is YYNGEE. The V gene lost 0 bases and the J gene lost 2 bases, with 8 bases spanning the gap. There are 14 residues in the CDR3. CDR3 sequence reads: CASSVVSGNYGYTF. In nucleotides, the CDR3 is TGTGCCAGCAGCGTAGTATCCGGGAACTATGGCTACACCTTC.

The V call is TRBV28, the J call TRBJ2-2; TRBD2 aligns across 8 bases. The CDR3 spans 18 residues. Germline V gene lookup returns CDR1 MDHEN and CDR2 SYDVKM. V lost 6 bases, J lost 3 bases, and 15 bases stayed unmatched. CDR3 sequence reads: CASSFWGKREPDTGELFF. The DNA of the CDR3 is TGTGCCAGCAGCTTTTGGGGGAAGCGGGAGCCCGACACCGGGGAGCTGTTTTTT.

This chain links TRBV28 with TRBJ2-1, with 12 nucleotides matching TRBD2. This CDR3 spans 19 amino acids. Trimming removed 5 bases from V and 4 bases from J; junction bases left unmatched: 15. The germline V gene has CDR1 MDHEN and CDR2 SYDVKM. The CDR3 loop reads CASSLRLAGAHERYNEQFF. The CDR3 DNA is TGTGCCAGCAGTCTTCGACTAGCGGGAGCCCACGAACGGTACAATGAGCAGTTCTTC.